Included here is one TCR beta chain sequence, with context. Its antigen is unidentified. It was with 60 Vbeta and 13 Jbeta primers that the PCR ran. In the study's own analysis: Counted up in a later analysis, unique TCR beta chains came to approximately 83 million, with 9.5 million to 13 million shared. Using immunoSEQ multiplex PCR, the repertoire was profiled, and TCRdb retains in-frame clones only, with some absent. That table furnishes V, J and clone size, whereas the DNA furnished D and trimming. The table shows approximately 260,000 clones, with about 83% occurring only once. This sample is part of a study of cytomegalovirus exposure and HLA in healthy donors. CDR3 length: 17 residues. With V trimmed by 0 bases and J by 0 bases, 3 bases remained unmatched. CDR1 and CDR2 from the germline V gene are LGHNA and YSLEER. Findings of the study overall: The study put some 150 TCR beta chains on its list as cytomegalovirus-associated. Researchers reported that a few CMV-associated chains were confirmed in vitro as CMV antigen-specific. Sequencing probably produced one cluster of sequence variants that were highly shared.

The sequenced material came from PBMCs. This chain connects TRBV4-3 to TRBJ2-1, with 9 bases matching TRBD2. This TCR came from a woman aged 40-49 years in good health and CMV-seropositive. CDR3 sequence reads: CASSQDGSGSSYNEQFF. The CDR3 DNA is TGCGCCAGCAGCCAAGACGGTAGCGGGAGCTCCTACAATGAGCAGTTCTTC.